This T cell receptor beta chain is from a study of hypomethylating agent response in myelodysplastic syndrome. Study-level information: The mean patient age was roughly 72 +/- 6.3 years, and diploid cytogenetics predominated. Complete response or hematologic improvement counted as response; others were non-responders.

General study findings and limits: Novel MDS antigen recognition by shared GLIPH2 clusters is possible but unvalidated. After hypomethylating agent treatment, diversity and clonality showed no significant change, overall or by response.

A word on this clone: The antigen is unknown.

This CDR3 region has 17 residues. Germline CDR1 is LGHNA and CDR2 is YNFKEQ. Trimming shortened V by 1 base and J by 1 base, and 14 bases separated the two germline ends. The table came from immunoSEQ multiplex PCR; TCRdb's copy has only in-frame clones and leaves some out. The data contain about 5,100 clones, 80% to 85% of them singletons. The source material was bone marrow, sampled before or after starting hypomethylating agent treatment for myelodysplastic syndrome (not recorded which). The chain uses TRBV4-2 and TRBJ2-4, with D possibly being TRBD2 (6 bases). The TCR sequence derives from a human donor with myelodysplastic syndrome. This chain's CDR3 is CASSQVGGFLAKNIQYF. CDR3 DNA sequence: TGTGCCAGCAGCCAAGTGGGGGGATTCCTGGCCAAAAACATTCAGTACTTC.